This T cell receptor beta chain comes out of a study of a mutant IDH1 vaccine in newly diagnosed glioma. Study background: Most patients had radiochemotherapy with temozolomide before enrollment; others had one alone.

The CDR3 totals 16 residues. Germline lookup yields CDR1 KGHSH and CDR2 LQKENI. Trimming at V came to 3 bases and at J to 2 bases, leaving 9 bases not matched to a gene. Comments on this clone: Its antigen is unknown.

Generated by immunoSEQ multiplex PCR, the TCRdb table keeps only in-frame clones and is missing some. The table has 45,000 to 70,000 clones, approximately 82% seen once. Time point defined: week 5, during vaccination. Every single dose of the vaccine, 300 ug of mutant IDH1 20-mer peptide, came with topical imiquimod. The rearrangement joins TRBV18 to TRBJ2-5; 7 bases match TRBD2. The receptor's source is a man under 40 with glioma. Sample: PBMCs, taken from a glioma patient whose treatment included an IDH1 peptide vaccine. The CDR3 bases are TGTGCCAGCTCACCTACCGGGGGGACTATACAAGAGACCCAGTACTTC. Residues: CASSPTGGTIQETQYF.